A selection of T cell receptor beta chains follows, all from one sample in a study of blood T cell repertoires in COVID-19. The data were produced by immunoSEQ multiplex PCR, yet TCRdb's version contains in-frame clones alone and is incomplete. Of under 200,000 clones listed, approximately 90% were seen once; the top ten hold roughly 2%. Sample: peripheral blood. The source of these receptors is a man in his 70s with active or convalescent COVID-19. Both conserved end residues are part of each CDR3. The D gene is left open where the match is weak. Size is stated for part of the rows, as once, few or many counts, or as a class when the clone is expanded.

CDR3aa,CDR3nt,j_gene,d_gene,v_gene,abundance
CASSYMATNTEAFF,TGTGCCAGCAGTTACATGGCAACAAACACTGAAGCTTTCTTT,TRBJ1-1,.,TRBV6-2/TRBV6-3,.
CASSDFLTETQYF,TGTGCCAGCAGTGACTTCCTAACAGAGACCCAGTACTTC,TRBJ2-5,.,TRBV25-1,few
CSASPLAGAGGELFF,TGCAGCGCGTCCCCACTAGCGGGAGCCGGCGGGGAGCTGTTTTTT,TRBJ2-2,TRBD2,TRBV29-1,.
CASREDRGLIGEQFF,TGTGCCAGCAGAGAGGACAGGGGGCTAATCGGTGAGCAGTTCTTC,TRBJ2-1,TRBD1,TRBV28,.
CASGLSRQGVNYGYTF,TGTGCTAGTGGTTTGTCTCGACAGGGGGTTAACTATGGCTACACCTTC,TRBJ1-2,TRBD1,TRBV12-5,once
CASSTHRGLETQYF,TGTGCCAGCAGCACTCACAGGGGGCTAGAGACCCAGTACTTC,TRBJ2-5,TRBD1,TRBV2,few
CASSIRRQQGTGELFF,TGTGCCAGTAGTATAAGGAGACAGCAAGGAACCGGGGAGCTGTTTTTT,TRBJ2-2,.,TRBV19,.
CASSSRTGGRREQYF,TGTGCCAGCAGTTCAAGGACAGGGGGCCGGCGCGAGCAGTACTTC,TRBJ2-7,TRBD1,TRBV28,.
CASSLSGGGNSPLHF,TGCGCCAGCAGCTTGTCAGGGGGCGGTAATTCACCCCTCCACTTT,TRBJ1-6,TRBD1,TRBV5-1,.
CASSVGGGTGELFF,TGTGCCAGCAGCGTAGGGGGGGGCACCGGGGAGCTGTTTTTT,TRBJ2-2,TRBD2,TRBV9,.
CATSREAINSPLHF,TGTGCCACCAGCAGAGAGGCCATCAATTCACCCCTCCACTTT,TRBJ1-6,.,TRBV15,.
CATGGGSPGEQFF,TGTGCCACCGGGGGGGGGAGCCCGGGTGAGCAGTTCTTC,TRBJ2-1,TRBD2,TRBV2,.
CASSARGTGPTYEQYF,TGTGCCAGCAGTGCTCGTGGGACAGGACCGACCTACGAGCAGTACTTC,TRBJ2-7,TRBD1,TRBV27,.
CASRESGAPYEQFF,TGTGCCAGCAGGGAAAGCGGGGCCCCCTATGAGCAGTTCTTC,TRBJ2-1,TRBD2,TRBV7-9,.
CAWTVRYTGELFF,TGTGCCTGGACGGTCAGGTACACCGGGGAGCTGTTTTTT,TRBJ2-2,.,TRBV30,.
CASTRLVRNYGYTF,TGCGCCAGCACGCGCCTGGTACGTAACTATGGCTACACCTTC,TRBJ1-2,.,TRBV10-1,.
CASSESSLEDEKLFF,TGTGCCAGCAGTGAAAGTAGCCTCGAAGATGAAAAACTGTTTTTT,TRBJ1-4,.,TRBV6-1,once
CASGGMNEQFF,TGTGCCAGCGGGGGGATGAATGAGCAGTTCTTC,TRBJ2-1,.,TRBV7-6,.
CASSLNSLLAGGWSSYNEQFF,TGTGCCAGCAGTTTAAATTCTTTACTAGCGGGAGGGTGGAGCTCCTACAATGAGCAGTTCTTC,TRBJ2-1,TRBD2,TRBV28,.
CASSFDRGWQETQYF,TGCGCCAGCAGCTTCGACAGGGGATGGCAAGAGACCCAGTACTTC,TRBJ2-5,TRBD1,TRBV5-1,.
CASSLRENYEQYF,TGTGCCAGCAGTTTACGGGAAAACTACGAGCAGTACTTC,TRBJ2-7,.,TRBV27,once
CASRKRGGPADTQYF,TGTGCCAGCAGGAAGCGGGGGGGCCCTGCAGATACGCAGTATTTT,TRBJ2-3,TRBD2,TRBV2,.
CASSQGGGGSYEQYF,TGTGCCAGCAGCCAAGGCGGCGGGGGGTCCTACGAGCAGTACTTC,TRBJ2-7,TRBD2,TRBV3-1/TRBV3-2,.
CASSLPSGSGNTIYF,TGTGCCAGCAGTTTACCCTCAGGGTCTGGAAACACCATATATTTT,TRBJ1-3,.,TRBV28,.
CASSDTDRGDTQYF,TGTGCCAGCAGTGACACGGACAGGGGTGATACGCAGTATTTT,TRBJ2-3,TRBD1,TRBV6-4,.
CAISGRNGETQYF,TGTGCCATCAGTGGGAGGAACGGAGAGACCCAGTACTTC,TRBJ2-5,.,TRBV10-3,.
CASSLVGQTYEQYF,TGTGCCAGCAGCTTAGTGGGACAGACCTACGAGCAGTACTTC,TRBJ2-7,TRBD1,TRBV7-2,.
CASSLGSGGRSDTQYF,TGTGCCAGCAGCTTAGGATCGGGGGGGCGCTCAGATACGCAGTATTTT,TRBJ2-3,TRBD2,TRBV7-8,.
CASSSRLQGMNTEAFF,TGTGCCAGCAGCTCGAGACTACAGGGCATGAACACTGAAGCTTTCTTT,TRBJ1-1,.,TRBV11-2,.
CATSRGQSNQPQHF,TGTGCCACCAGCAGAGGACAGAGCAATCAGCCCCAGCATTTT,TRBJ1-5,.,TRBV15,.
CASSSGQSIETQYF,TGTGCCAGCAGTTCAGGACAAAGTATAGAGACCCAGTACTTC,TRBJ2-5,.,TRBV6-5,few